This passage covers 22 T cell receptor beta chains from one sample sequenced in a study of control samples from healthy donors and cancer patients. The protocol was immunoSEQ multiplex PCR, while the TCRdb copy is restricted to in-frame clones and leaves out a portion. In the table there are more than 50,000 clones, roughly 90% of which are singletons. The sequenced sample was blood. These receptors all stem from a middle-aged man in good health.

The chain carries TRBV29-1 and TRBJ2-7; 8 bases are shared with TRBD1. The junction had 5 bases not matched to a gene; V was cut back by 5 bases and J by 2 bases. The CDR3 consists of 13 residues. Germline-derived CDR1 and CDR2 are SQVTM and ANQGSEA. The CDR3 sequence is CSVLAGGPYEQYF. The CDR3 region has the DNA TGCAGCGTTCTGGCAGGGGGCCCCTACGAGCAGTACTTC.

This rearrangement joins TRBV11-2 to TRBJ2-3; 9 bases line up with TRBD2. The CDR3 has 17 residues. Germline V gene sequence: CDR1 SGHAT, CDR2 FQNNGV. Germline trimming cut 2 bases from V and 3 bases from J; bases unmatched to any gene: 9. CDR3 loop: CASSLRAGGWGTDTQYF. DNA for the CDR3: TGTGCCAGCAGCTTAAGAGCGGGAGGTTGGGGGACAGATACGCAGTATTTT.

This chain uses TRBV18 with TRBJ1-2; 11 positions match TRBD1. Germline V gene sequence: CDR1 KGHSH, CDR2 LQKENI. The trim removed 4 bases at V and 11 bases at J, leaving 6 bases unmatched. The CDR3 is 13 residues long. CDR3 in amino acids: CASSRTGGDSYTF. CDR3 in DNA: TGTGCCAGCTCACGGACAGGGGGCGATAGTTACACCTTC.

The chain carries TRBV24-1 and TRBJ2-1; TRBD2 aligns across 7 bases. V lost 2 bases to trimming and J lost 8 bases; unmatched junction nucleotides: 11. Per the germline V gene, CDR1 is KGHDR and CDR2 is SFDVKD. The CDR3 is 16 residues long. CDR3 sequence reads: CATSDSGTMPVDEQFF. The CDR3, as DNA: TGTGCCACCAGTGATTCCGGGACTATGCCTGTGGATGAGCAGTTCTTC.

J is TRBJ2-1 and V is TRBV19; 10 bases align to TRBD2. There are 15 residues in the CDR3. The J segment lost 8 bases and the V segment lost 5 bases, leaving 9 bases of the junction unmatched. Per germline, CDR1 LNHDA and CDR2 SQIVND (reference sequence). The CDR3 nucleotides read TGTGCCAGTAGTCGGCGGCTGACTAGCGGGCATGAGCAGTTCTTC. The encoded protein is CASSRRLTSGHEQFF.

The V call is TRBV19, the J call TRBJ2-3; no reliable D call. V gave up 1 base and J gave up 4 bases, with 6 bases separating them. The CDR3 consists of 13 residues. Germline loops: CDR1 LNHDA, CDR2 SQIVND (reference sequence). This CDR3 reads CASSIVPADTQYF. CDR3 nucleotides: TGTGCCAGTAGTATAGTGCCCGCAGATACGCAGTATTTT.

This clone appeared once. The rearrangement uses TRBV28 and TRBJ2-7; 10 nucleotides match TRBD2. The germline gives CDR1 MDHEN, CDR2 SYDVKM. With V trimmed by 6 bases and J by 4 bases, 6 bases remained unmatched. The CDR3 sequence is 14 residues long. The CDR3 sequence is CASRTPSGSYEQYF. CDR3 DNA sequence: TGTGCCAGCAGGACCCCTAGCGGGAGTTACGAGCAGTACTTC. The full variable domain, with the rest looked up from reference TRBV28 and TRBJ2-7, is DVKVTQSSRYLVKRTGEKVFLECVQDMDHENMFWYRQDPGLGLRLIYFSYDVKMKEKGDIPEGYSVSREKKERFSLILESASTNQTSMYLCASRTPSGSYEQYFGPGTRLTVT.

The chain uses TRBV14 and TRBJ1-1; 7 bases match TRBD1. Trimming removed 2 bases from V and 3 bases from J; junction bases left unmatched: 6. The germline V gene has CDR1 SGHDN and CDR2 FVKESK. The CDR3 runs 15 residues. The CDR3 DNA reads TGTGCCAGCAGCCAACAGGGGGTGAGGTACACTGAAGCTTTCTTT. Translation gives CASSQQGVRYTEAFF.

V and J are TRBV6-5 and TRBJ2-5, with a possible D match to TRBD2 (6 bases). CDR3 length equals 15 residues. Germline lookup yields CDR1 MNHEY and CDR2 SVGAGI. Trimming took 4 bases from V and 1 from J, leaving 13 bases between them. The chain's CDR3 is CASSFGGTLQETQYF. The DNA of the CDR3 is TGTGCCAGCAGTTTTGGGGGGACCCTCCAAGAGACCCAGTACTTC.

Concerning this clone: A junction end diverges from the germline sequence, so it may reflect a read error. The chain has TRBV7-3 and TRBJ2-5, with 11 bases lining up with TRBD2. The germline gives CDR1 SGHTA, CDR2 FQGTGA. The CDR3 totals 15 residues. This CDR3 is CASSLTGLAEETQYF. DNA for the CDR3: TGTGCCAGCAGCCTAACGGGACTAGCGGAAGAGACCCAGTACTTC.

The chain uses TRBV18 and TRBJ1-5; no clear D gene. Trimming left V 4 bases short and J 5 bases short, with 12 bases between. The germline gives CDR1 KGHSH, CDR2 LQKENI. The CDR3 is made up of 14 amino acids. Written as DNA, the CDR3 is TGTGCCAGCTCACGGGGTAGCCGGGATCAGCCCCAGCATTTT. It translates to CASSRGSRDQPQHF.

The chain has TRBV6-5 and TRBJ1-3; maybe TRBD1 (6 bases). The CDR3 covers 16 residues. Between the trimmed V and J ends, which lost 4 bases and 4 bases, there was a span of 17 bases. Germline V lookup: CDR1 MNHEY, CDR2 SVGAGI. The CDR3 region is CASSSPGEGGGNTIYF. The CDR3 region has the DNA TGTGCCAGCAGTTCCCCCGGCGAGGGGGGCGGAAACACCATATATTTT.

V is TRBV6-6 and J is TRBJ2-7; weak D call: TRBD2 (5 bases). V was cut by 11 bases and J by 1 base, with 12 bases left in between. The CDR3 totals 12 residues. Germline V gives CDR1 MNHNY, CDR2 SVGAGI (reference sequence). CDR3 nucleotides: TGTGCCTCGACCTCGGGGTCCTACGAGCAGTACTTC. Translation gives CASTSGSYEQYF.

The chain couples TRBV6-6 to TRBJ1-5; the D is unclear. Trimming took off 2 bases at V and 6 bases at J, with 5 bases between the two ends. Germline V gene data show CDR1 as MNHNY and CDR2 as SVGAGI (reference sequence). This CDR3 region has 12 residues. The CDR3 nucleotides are TGTGCCAGCAGTTACGAGAGTCAGCCCCAGCATTTT. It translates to CASSYESQPQHF.

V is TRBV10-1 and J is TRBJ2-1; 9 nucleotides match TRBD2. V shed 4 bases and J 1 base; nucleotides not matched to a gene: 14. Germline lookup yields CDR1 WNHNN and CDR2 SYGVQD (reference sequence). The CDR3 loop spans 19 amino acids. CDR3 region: CASSVGMVGSGRSYNEQFF. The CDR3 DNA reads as TGCGCCAGCAGTGTTGGGATGGTTGGCAGCGGGAGGTCCTACAATGAGCAGTTCTTC.

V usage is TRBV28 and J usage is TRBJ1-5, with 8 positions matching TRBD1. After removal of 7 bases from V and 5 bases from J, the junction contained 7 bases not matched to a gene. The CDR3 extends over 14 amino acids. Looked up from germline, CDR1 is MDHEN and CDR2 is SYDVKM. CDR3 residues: CASTPTGGYQPQHF. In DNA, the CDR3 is TGTGCCAGCACGCCCACAGGGGGTTATCAGCCCCAGCATTTT.

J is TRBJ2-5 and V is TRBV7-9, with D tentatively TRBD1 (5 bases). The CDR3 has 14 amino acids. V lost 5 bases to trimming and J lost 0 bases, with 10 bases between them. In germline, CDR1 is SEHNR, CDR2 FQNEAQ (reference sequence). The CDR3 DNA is TGTGCCAGCAGCCCGGACACTAACCAAGAGACCCAGTACTTC. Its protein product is CASSPDTNQETQYF.

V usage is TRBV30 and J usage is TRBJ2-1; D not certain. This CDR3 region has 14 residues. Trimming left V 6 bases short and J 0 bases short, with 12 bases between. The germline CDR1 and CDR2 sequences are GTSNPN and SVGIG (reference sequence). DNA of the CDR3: TGTGCCTGCACACCGGGTCTCTCCTACAATGAGCAGTTCTTC. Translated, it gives CACTPGLSYNEQFF.

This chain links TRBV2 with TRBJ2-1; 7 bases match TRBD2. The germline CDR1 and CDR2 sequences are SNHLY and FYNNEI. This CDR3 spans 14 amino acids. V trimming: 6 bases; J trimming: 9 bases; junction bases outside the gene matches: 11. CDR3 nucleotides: TGTGCCAGCAGAATAGGCGGGAGCTCGGTTGAGCAGTTCTTC. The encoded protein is CASRIGGSSVEQFF.

The CDR3 bases are TGTGCCAGTAGTAGCCCCATAGCGGGAGGAGAGCAGTTCTTC. It yields the protein CASSSPIAGGEQFF. The chain employs TRBV19 and TRBJ2-1, with 10 bases fitting TRBD2. The junction had 7 bases not matched to a gene; V was cut back by 4 bases and J by 10 bases. This CDR3 is 14 amino acids long. Per germline, CDR1 LNHDA and CDR2 SQIVND (reference sequence). Combining the CDR3 with reference TRBV19 and TRBJ2-1 gives the whole variable domain DGGITQSPKYLFRKEGQNVTLSCEQNLNHDAMYWYRQDPGQGLRLIYYSQIVNDFQKGDIAEGYSVSREKKESFPLTVTSAQKNPTAFYLCASSSPIAGGEQFFGPGTRLTVL.

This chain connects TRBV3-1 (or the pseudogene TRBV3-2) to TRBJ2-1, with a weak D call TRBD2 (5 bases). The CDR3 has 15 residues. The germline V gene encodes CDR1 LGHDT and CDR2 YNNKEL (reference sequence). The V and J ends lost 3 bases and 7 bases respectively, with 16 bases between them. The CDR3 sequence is CASSHDHRPGNEQFF. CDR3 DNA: TGTGCCAGCAGCCACGACCACCGACCGGGGAATGAGCAGTTCTTC.

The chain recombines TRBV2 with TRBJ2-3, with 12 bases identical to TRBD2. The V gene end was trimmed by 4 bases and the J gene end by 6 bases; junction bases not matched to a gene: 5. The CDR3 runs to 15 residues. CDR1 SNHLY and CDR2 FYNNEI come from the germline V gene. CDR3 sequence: CASSGLAGVADTQYF. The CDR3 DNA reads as TGTGCCAGCAGTGGACTAGCGGGAGTGGCGGATACGCAGTATTTT. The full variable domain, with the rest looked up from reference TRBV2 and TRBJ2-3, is EPEVTQTPSHQVTQMGQEVILRCVPISNHLYFYWYRQILGQKVEFLVSFYNNEISEKSEIFDDQFSVERPDGSNFTLKIRSTKLEDSAMYFCASSGLAGVADTQYFGPGTRLTVL.